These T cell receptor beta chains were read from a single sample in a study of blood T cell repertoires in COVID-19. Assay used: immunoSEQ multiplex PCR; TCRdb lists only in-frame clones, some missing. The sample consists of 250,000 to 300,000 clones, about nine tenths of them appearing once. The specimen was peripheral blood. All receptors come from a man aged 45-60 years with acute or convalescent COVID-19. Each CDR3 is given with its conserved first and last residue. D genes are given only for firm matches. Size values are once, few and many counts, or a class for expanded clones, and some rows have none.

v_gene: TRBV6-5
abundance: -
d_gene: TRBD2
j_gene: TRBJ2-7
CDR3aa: CASSPLAGPGVEQYF
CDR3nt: TGTGCCAGCAGTCCCTTAGCGGGGCCCGGGGTCGAGCAGTACTTC

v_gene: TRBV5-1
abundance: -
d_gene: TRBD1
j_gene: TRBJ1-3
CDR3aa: CASSPGQGSSGNTIYF
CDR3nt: TGCGCCAGCAGCCCCGGACAGGGATCCTCTGGAAACACCATATATTTT

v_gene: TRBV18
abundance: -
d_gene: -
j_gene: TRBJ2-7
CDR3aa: CASSLVQATSYEQYF
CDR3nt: TGTGCCAGCTCACTAGTGCAGGCTACTTCCTACGAGCAGTACTTC

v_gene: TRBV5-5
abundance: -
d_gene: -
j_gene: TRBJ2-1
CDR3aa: CASSPGFGNEQFF
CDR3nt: TGTGCCAGCAGCCCGGGATTTGGGAATGAGCAGTTCTTC

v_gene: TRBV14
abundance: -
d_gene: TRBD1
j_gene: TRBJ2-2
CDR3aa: CASTKSLTGGGELFF
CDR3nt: TGTGCCAGCACCAAGTCCTTGACAGGGGGCGGGGAGCTGTTTTTT

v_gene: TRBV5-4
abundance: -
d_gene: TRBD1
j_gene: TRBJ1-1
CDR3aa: CASSSSDRAVNTEAFF
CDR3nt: TGTGCCAGCAGCTCCTCTGACAGGGCTGTGAACACTGAAGCTTTCTTT

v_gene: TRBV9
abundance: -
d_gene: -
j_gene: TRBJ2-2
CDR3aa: CASSRLPGEGGELFF
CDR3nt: TGTGCCAGCAGCCGATTACCCGGAGAGGGCGGGGAGCTGTTTTTT

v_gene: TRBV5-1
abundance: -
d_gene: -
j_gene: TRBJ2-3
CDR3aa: CASVWTAGALDTQYF
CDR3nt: TGCGCCAGCGTTTGGACGGCGGGGGCCCTTGATACGCAGTATTTT

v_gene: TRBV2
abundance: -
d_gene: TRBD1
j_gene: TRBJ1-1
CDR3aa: CASRDRVTEAFF
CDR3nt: TGTGCCAGTAGAGACAGGGTCACTGAAGCTTTCTTT

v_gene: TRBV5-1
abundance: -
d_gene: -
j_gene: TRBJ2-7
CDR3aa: CASSFNRAYEQYF
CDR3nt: TGCGCCAGCAGCTTTAACAGGGCCTACGAGCAGTACTTC

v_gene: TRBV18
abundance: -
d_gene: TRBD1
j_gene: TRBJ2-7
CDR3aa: CASSPSQGAPEQYF
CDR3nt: TGTGCCAGCTCACCATCCCAGGGGGCTCCCGAGCAGTACTTC

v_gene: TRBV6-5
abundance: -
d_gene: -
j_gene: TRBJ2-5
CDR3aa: CASTLRGMVRETQYF
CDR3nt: TGTGCCAGCACCCTAAGGGGGATGGTCCGGGAGACCCAGTACTTC

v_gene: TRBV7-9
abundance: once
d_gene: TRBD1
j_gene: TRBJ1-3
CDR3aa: CASSLGTVFGNTIYF
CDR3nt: TGTGCCAGCAGCCTAGGGACAGTCTTTGGAAACACCATATATTTT